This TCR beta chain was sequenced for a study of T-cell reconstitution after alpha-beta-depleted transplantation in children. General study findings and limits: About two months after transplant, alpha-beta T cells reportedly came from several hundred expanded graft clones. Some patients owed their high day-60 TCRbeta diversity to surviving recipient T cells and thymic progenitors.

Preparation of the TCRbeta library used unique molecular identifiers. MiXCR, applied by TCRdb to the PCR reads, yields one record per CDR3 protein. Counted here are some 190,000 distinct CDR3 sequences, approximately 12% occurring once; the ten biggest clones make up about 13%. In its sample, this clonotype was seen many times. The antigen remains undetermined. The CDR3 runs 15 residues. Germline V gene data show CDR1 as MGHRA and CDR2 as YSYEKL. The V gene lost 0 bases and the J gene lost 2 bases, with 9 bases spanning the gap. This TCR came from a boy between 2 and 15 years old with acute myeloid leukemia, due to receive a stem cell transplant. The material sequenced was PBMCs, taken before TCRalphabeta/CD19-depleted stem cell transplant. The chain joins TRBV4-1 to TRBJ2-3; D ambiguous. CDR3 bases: TGCGCCAGCAGCCAAGACACTCGATACACAGATACGCAGTATTTT. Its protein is CASSQDTRYTDTQYF.